Each of the 27 T cell receptor beta chains below was sequenced from the same sample in a study of radiation and T cells in renal cell carcinoma. Time point: blood 4 weeks post-SBRT, at nephrectomy. Described treatment: 15 Gy SBRT to primary tumor, nephrectomy 4 weeks later. Sequencing was performed with immunoSEQ multiplex PCR; in TCRdb, only in-frame clones are kept and a portion is missing. Among around 95,000 clones listed, approximately 80% were seen once. The starting material was blood, obtained from a patient whose treatment included radiotherapy and nephrectomy. The receptors derive from a man between 60 and 75 years old with renal cell carcinoma.

This chain links TRBV18 with TRBJ2-3; D might be TRBD1 (5 bases). Germline CDR1 is KGHSH and CDR2 is LQKENI. The CDR3 loop spans 15 amino acids. V gave up 1 base and J gave up 4 bases, with 12 bases separating them. Written as DNA, the CDR3 is TGTGCCAGCTCACCACGGGTCAGGGAAGCAGATACGCAGTATTTT. As protein: CASSPRVREADTQYF.

The table lists this clone with a count of one. The V gene is TRBV5-1, the J gene TRBJ2-2; D uncertain. The CDR3 sequence is 14 residues long. Per the germline V gene, CDR1 is SGHRS and CDR2 is YFSETQ. The V end lost 7 bases, the J end lost 3 bases, and 13 bases lay between the germline ends. CDR3 sequence reads: CASGLGSYTGELFF. The DNA for the CDR3 is TGCGCCAGCGGATTAGGCTCGTACACCGGGGAGCTGTTTTTT. The entire variable domain, with the rest obtained from reference TRBV5-1 and TRBJ2-2, is as follows: KAGVTQTPRYLIKTRGQQVTLSCSPISGHRSVSWYQQTPGQGLQFLFEYFSETQRNKGNFPGRFSGRQFSNSRSEMNVSTLELGDSALYLCASGLGSYTGELFFGEGSRLTVL.

This clone was seen a single time. This chain links TRBV5-1 with TRBJ2-3, with TRBD1 matching 8 bases. This CDR3 is 15 amino acids long. V lost 0 bases to trimming and J lost 2 bases; unmatched junction nucleotides: 2. Per the germline V gene, CDR1 is SGHRS and CDR2 is YFSETQ. In nucleotides, the CDR3 is TGCGCCAGCAGCTTGGGACAGGGGACCACAGATACGCAGTATTTT. It codes for CASSLGQGTTDTQYF.

V usage is TRBV7-9 and J usage is TRBJ1-1; 7 positions match TRBD1. J gave up 4 bases and V 5 bases, and 10 bases lay outside the gene matches. The CDR3 extends over 15 amino acids. Germline-derived CDR1 and CDR2 are SEHNR and FQNEAQ (reference sequence). As DNA, the CDR3 is TGTGCCAGCAGCCCACGACAGGGAGTGGGCACTGAAGCTTTCTTT. Its translation is CASSPRQGVGTEAFF.

The rearrangement uses TRBV10-3 and TRBJ1-2; TRBD1 matches 8 bases. Germline CDR1 ENHRY, CDR2 SYGVKD. The CDR3 covers 17 residues. The V and J ends lost 2 bases and 0 bases, in that order; junction bases with no gene match: 8. Here the CDR3 DNA reads TGTGCCATCAGTGAGACCCGGACAGGGTTCCCTAACTATGGCTACACCTTC. Translation gives CAISETRTGFPNYGYTF.

The gene calls are TRBV5-1 and TRBJ2-5; tentative D call: TRBD2 (6 bases). V was pared by 7 bases and J by 2 bases, with 15 bases between. CDR1 and CDR2 (germline): SGHRS, YFSETQ. The length of the CDR3 is 14 residues. This CDR3 reads CASRVGREQETQYF. In DNA, the CDR3 is TGCGCCAGCCGGGTCGGGAGAGAGCAAGAGACCCAGTACTTC.

This chain connects TRBV4-2 to TRBJ1-5; the match to TRBD1 covers 10 bases. The CDR3 has 16 residues. Germline CDR1 reads LGHNA; CDR2 reads YNFKEQ. V shed 0 bases and J 5 bases; nucleotides not matched to a gene: 4. The CDR3 is CASSQDPGQGDQPQHF. The CDR3 DNA reads TGTGCCAGCAGCCAAGACCCTGGACAGGGGGATCAGCCCCAGCATTTT.

V gene TRBV11-1 combines with J gene TRBJ2-1; 7 bases fit TRBD1. Trimming at V came to 5 bases and at J to 4 bases, leaving 11 bases not matched to a gene. Germline V lookup: CDR1 SGHAT, CDR2 FQDESV (reference sequence). There are 16 residues in the CDR3. The CDR3 reads CASSPQGQINYNEQFF. Here the CDR3 DNA reads TGTGCCAGCAGCCCCCAGGGACAGATCAATTACAATGAGCAGTTCTTC. The full variable domain, rest sourced from reference TRBV11-1 and TRBJ2-1, is EAEVAQSPRYKITEKSQAVAFWCDPISGHATLYWYRQILGQGPELLVQFQDESVVDDSQLPKDRFSAERLKGVDSTLKIQPAELGDSAMYLCASSPQGQINYNEQFFGPGTRLTVL.

CDR3 coding DNA: TGTGCCAGCAGCGCCTCTAGAATCAATGAGCAGTTCTTC. Encoded protein: CASSASRINEQFF. The chain combines TRBV2 with TRBJ2-1; D is uncertain. The CDR3 spans 13 residues. V lost 6 bases and J lost 6, with 12 bases in between. Germline V gives CDR1 SNHLY, CDR2 FYNNEI.

The genes are TRBV5-1 and TRBJ2-1; 7 bases align to TRBD2. There are 15 residues in the CDR3. Germline V gene sequence: CDR1 SGHRS, CDR2 YFSETQ. The junction had 8 bases not matched to a gene; V was cut back by 4 bases and J by 4 bases. CDR3 sequence reads: CASSPGLVTYNEQFF. DNA of the CDR3: TGCGCCAGCAGCCCCGGACTAGTCACGTACAATGAGCAGTTCTTC.

The CDR3 bases are TGTGCCAGCAGTTACCCCACCGGCTGGAAAAATGAGCAGTTCTTC. Protein: CASSYPTGWKNEQFF. The chain recombines TRBV6-6 with TRBJ2-1; D ambiguous. The germline gives CDR1 MNHNY, CDR2 SVGAGI (reference sequence). Trimming shortened V by 2 bases and J by 7 bases, and 15 bases separated the two germline ends. The CDR3 covers 15 residues.

The chain recombines TRBV10-3 with TRBJ2-7; 7 bases fit TRBD1. The germline CDR1 and CDR2 sequences are ENHRY and SYGVKD. The CDR3 runs 13 residues. V shed 9 bases and J 0 bases; nucleotides not matched to a gene: 5. The CDR3 protein is CAIGTAPSYEQYF. The CDR3 nucleotides are TGTGCCATAGGGACAGCGCCCTCCTACGAGCAGTACTTC.

CDR3 sequence: CASKEQVNTGELFF. The CDR3 DNA sequence: TGTGCCAGCAAGGAACAGGTGAACACCGGGGAGCTGTTTTTT. The rearrangement joins TRBV2 to TRBJ2-2; TRBD1 is a possible D gene (5 bases). Germline assignment: CDR1 SNHLY and CDR2 FYNNEI. The CDR3 is 14 residues long. Trimming shortened V by 7 bases and J by 1 base, and 10 bases separated the two germline ends.

CDR3 bases: TGTGCCAGCCAGATCAGAGAGACCCAGTACTTC. This codes for CASQIRETQYF. The chain links TRBV7-8 to TRBJ2-5; D call uncertain. Germline V gives CDR1 SGHVS, CDR2 FQNEAQ. Deletions cut 8 bases from V and 4 bases from J, with 8 bases between. The CDR3 totals 11 residues. The full variable domain, rest sourced from reference TRBV7-8 and TRBJ2-5, is GAGVSQSPRYKVAKRGQDVALRCDPISGHVSLFWYQQALGQGPEFLTYFQNEAQLDKSGLPSDRFFAERPEGSVSTLKIQRTQQEDSAVYLCASQIRETQYFGPGTRLLVL.

The chain uses TRBV5-1 and TRBJ1-1, with 7 bases matching TRBD1. The V gene's germline CDR1 is SGHRS and CDR2 YFSETQ. CDR3 length: 17 residues. V lost 5 bases and J lost 0; bases outside the gene matches: 13. As DNA, the CDR3 is TGCGCCAGCAGAGAAAGCAAGGGGGCGGACATGAACACTGAAGCTTTCTTT. This translates into CASRESKGADMNTEAFF. Full variable domain (remainder filled in from reference TRBV5-1 and TRBJ1-1): KAGVTQTPRYLIKTRGQQVTLSCSPISGHRSVSWYQQTPGQGLQFLFEYFSETQRNKGNFPGRFSGRQFSNSRSEMNVSTLELGDSALYLCASRESKGADMNTEAFFGQGTRLTVV.

This clone was seen a few times. This chain connects TRBV28 to TRBJ2-7; 9 nucleotides line up with TRBD1. The CDR3 spans 13 residues. V trimming: 1 base; J trimming: 6 bases; junction bases outside the gene matches: 1. CDR1 and CDR2 (germline): MDHEN, SYDVKM. CDR3 in DNA: TGTGCCAGCAGTTTATACAGGGGGCGCGAGCAGTACTTC. Protein: CASSLYRGREQYF.

The gene calls are TRBV14 and TRBJ1-2; 9 positions match TRBD1. J lost 6 bases, V lost 4 bases, and 6 bases had no gene match. Looked up from germline, CDR1 is SGHDN and CDR2 is FVKESK. This CDR3 is 14 amino acids long. DNA for the CDR3: TGTGCCAGCAGCCCGGGACAGGGTACGGATGGCTACACCTTC. Protein: CASSPGQGTDGYTF.

V gene TRBV6-6 combines with J gene TRBJ2-1; 8 bases are a match to TRBD1. Germline V gene sequence: CDR1 MNHNY, CDR2 SVGAGI (reference sequence). Unmatched junction bases numbered 9, after V lost 2 bases and J lost 6 bases. The CDR3 consists of 16 residues. CDR3 DNA sequence: TGTGCCAGCAGTTACCCCGGACAGGGCACGTTCAATGAGCAGTTCTTC. Protein: CASSYPGQGTFNEQFF.

The chain combines TRBV29-1 with TRBJ2-3, with D unresolved. Deletions cut 1 base from V and 7 bases from J, with 15 bases between. The CDR3 has 14 amino acids. Germline CDR1 reads SQVTM; CDR2 reads ANQGSEA. The CDR3 region is CSVEGLRRTNTQYF. In nucleotides, the CDR3 is TGCAGCGTTGAAGGGCTACGTAGAACGAATACGCAGTATTTT.

The chain employs TRBV5-1 and TRBJ2-2; 9 bases match TRBD2. The germline V gene has CDR1 SGHRS and CDR2 YFSETQ. Germline trimming cut 3 bases from V and 6 bases from J; bases unmatched to any gene: 6. The CDR3 is made up of 15 amino acids. The CDR3 nucleotides are TGCGCCAGCAGCTCCCCGACTAGCGGCGCCGGGGAGCTGTTTTTT. Its translation is CASSSPTSGAGELFF.

The chain links TRBV12-5 to TRBJ2-7; D is possibly TRBD1 (6 bases). The V end was cut by 7 bases, the J end by 1 base, with 8 bases between. Germline CDR1 and CDR2: LGHNT and FRNRAP. This CDR3 comprises 12 residues. The CDR3 DNA reads TGTGCTAGTGTCGGGACATCCTACGAGCAGTACTTC. Translated, it gives CASVGTSYEQYF. Together with reference TRBV12-5 and TRBJ2-7, the CDR3 gives the full variable domain: DARVTQTPRHKVTEMGQEVTMRCQPILGHNTVFWYRQTMMQGLELLAYFRNRAPLDDSGMPKDRFSAEMPDATLATLKIQPSEPRDSAVYFCASVGTSYEQYFGPGTRLTVT.

J is TRBJ2-1 and V is TRBV10-2, with 9 bases identical to TRBD2. The length of the CDR3 is 14 residues. Unmatched junction bases numbered 4, after V lost 2 bases and J lost 8 bases. The germline V gene has CDR1 WSHSY and CDR2 SAAADI. CDR3 amino acids: CASSEAGGPDEQFF. The CDR3 DNA is TGCGCCAGCAGTGAGGCGGGAGGGCCGGATGAGCAGTTCTTC.

The genes are TRBV6-5 and TRBJ2-5; a weak D match, TRBD1 (6 bases). In germline, CDR1 is MNHEY, CDR2 SVGAGI. The CDR3 is made up of 15 amino acids. The germline V and J ends were trimmed by 6 bases and 5 bases, with 19 bases remaining between them. CDR3 in DNA: TGTGCCAGCAGCCGGGGCCACAGGGAAGGGGAGACCCAGTACTTC. As protein: CASSRGHREGETQYF.

The J gene is TRBJ2-7, the V gene TRBV2; D is possibly TRBD1 (5 bases). The V end was cut by 2 bases, the J end by 5 bases, with 22 bases between. The V gene's germline CDR1 is SNHLY and CDR2 FYNNEI. The CDR3 spans 17 residues. CDR3 sequence: CASSEYGLAVRGNEQYF. The CDR3 DNA is TGTGCCAGCAGTGAATACGGGCTCGCGGTAAGGGGAAACGAGCAGTACTTC.

The chain uses TRBV28 and TRBJ1-1; D uncertain. This CDR3 spans 16 amino acids. V shed 6 bases and J shed 1 base, with 18 bases lying between them. Looked up from germline, CDR1 is MDHEN and CDR2 is SYDVKM. The CDR3, as DNA: TGTGCCAGCAGCCCCCACTTAAGAGGGCAGAACACTGAAGCTTTCTTT. Translated, it gives CASSPHLRGQNTEAFF.

The CDR3 sequence: CASSQGLANYGYTF. In DNA form, the CDR3 reads TGTGCCAGCAGCCAGGGTCTCGCTAACTATGGCTACACCTTC. V usage is TRBV6-1 and J usage is TRBJ1-2; possibly TRBD1 for D (5 bases). Germline V gene sequence: CDR1 MNHNS, CDR2 SASEGT. This CDR3 comprises 14 residues. Trimming stripped 6 bases from V and 0 bases from J, with 11 bases between.

The CDR3 DNA reads as TGTGCCAGCAGTGCCATAGCGGTTGGTAGAAGCGGGAGAGCTGCAGATACGCAGTATTTT. This sequence encodes CASSAIAVGRSGRAADTQYF. The chain recombines TRBV6-1 with TRBJ2-3, with 8 positions matching TRBD2. CDR3 length: 20 amino acids. CDR1 and CDR2 from the germline V gene are MNHNS and SASEGT. V lost 4 bases to trimming and J lost 4 bases; unmatched junction nucleotides: 22.